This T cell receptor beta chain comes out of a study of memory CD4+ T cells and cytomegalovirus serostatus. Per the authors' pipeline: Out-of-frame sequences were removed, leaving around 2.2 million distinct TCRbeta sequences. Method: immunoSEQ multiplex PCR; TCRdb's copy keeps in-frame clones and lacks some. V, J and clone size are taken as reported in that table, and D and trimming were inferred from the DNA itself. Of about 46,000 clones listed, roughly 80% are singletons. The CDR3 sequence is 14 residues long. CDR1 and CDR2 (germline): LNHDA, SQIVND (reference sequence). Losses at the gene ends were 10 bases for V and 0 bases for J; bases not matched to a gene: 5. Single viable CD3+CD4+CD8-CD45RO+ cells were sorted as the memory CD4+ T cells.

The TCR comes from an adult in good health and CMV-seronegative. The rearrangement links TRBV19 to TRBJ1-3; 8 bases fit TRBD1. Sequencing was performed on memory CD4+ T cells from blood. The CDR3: CATDDRGSGNTIYF. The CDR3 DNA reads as TGTGCCACCGACGACAGGGGCTCTGGAAACACCATATATTTT.